The TCR beta chain under discussion was sequenced for a study of T cell repertoires in cytomegalovirus infection. TCRdb re-analysed the reads in MiXCR, keeping a single row per CDR3 protein. The repertoire holds fewer than 1,000,000 distinct CDR3 sequences, roughly 31% seen once, with 11% to 15% in the top ten. The V gene's germline CDR1 is LNHDA and CDR2 SQIVND (reference sequence). CDR3 size: 15 residues. V was cut by 3 bases and J by 10 bases, with 19 bases left in between. In its sample, this clonotype was seen a few times. The antigen is unknown. V and J are TRBV19 and TRBJ1-5, with a weak D call TRBD1 (5 bases). This sequence originates from a human donor in good health (CMV status not recorded). Some clones in this sample may be carry-over from other donors' samples. The sequenced sample was cultured CD8+ T cells from PBMCs, obtained from culture after CMV antigen stimulation. CDR3 DNA sequence: TGTGCCAGTAGTATCGGGCTGACAGCGTCCCTTCCCCAGCATTTT. Protein: CASSIGLTASLPQHF.